The rows below give T cell receptor beta chains drawn from one sample of a study of blood T cell repertoires in COVID-19. Generated by immunoSEQ multiplex PCR, the TCRdb table keeps only in-frame clones and is missing some. Of fewer than 90,000 clones listed, 65% to 85% were seen once; the top ten hold less than 7%. The sample consisted of peripheral blood. The receptors were sampled from a man in his 70s with COVID-19, enrolled during active disease. CDR3s include the opening cysteine and the closing phenylalanine or tryptophan. The D gene is left open where the match is weak. Size values are once, few and many counts, or a class for expanded clones, and some rows have none.

cdr3_length	v_call	clone_size	d_call	j_call	cdr3_aa	cdr3_nt
12	TRBV6-5	-	-	TRBJ2-7	CACGTQPYEQYF	TGTGCCTGCGGGACTCAACCCTACGAGCAGTACTTC
14	TRBV5-8	-	-	TRBJ2-7	CASSFPRGSYEQYF	TGTGCCAGCAGCTTCCCACGGGGCTCCTACGAGCAGTACTTC
13	TRBV11-3	few	-	TRBJ1-6	CASSFRQNSPLHF	TGTGCCAGCAGCTTCCGACAAAATTCACCCCTCCACTTT
14	TRBV30	-	-	TRBJ1-4	CAWSVGGLGEKLFF	TGTGCCTGGAGTGTAGGAGGGCTGGGTGAAAAACTGTTTTTT
19	TRBV19	-	TRBD1	TRBJ2-1	CASSTWDRGLRDSYNEQFF	TGTGCCAGTAGTACGTGGGACAGGGGGCTAAGGGACTCCTACAATGAGCAGTTCTTC
15	TRBV4-3	-	TRBD2	TRBJ2-3	CASSRGLAGDGTQYF	TGCGCCAGCAGCCGAGGACTAGCGGGAGATGGTACGCAGTATTTT
14	TRBV19	few	-	TRBJ1-4	CASSRTATNEKLFF	TGTGCCAGTAGTAGGACAGCAACTAATGAAAAACTGTTTTTT
13	TRBV5-4	-	TRBD1	TRBJ1-2	CASSFGAGGPGTF	TGTGCCAGCAGCTTCGGGGCAGGGGGCCCGGGAACCTTC
14	TRBV7-2	-	-	TRBJ2-7	CASSFSEPTGEQYF	TGTGCCAGCAGCTTTAGCGAGCCCACTGGTGAGCAGTACTTC
16	TRBV9	-	-	TRBJ2-7	CASSVDPAGSIYEQYF	TGTGCCAGCAGCGTAGACCCGGCAGGTTCAATCTACGAGCAGTACTTC
11	TRBV10-3	-	-	TRBJ1-2	CATTGTHGYTF	TGTGCCACCACAGGGACCCATGGCTACACCTTC
15	TRBV28	-	TRBD2	TRBJ2-7	CASSPGGGFMHEQYF	TGTGCCAGCAGCCCTGGGGGAGGGTTTATGCACGAGCAGTACTTC
21	TRBV7-8	-	-	TRBJ2-6	CASSLVAAQSPPRSGANVLTF	TGTGCCAGCAGCTTAGTAGCAGCTCAGAGCCCTCCCCGCTCTGGGGCCAACGTCCTGACTTTC
14	TRBV2	-	TRBD1	TRBJ1-5	CASSEGQGEQPQHF	TGTGCCAGCAGTGAAGGACAGGGGGAACAGCCCCAGCATTTT
16	TRBV9	few	-	TRBJ1-1	CASSGRGGTRNTEAFF	TGTGCCAGCAGCGGTAGGGGAGGAACAAGGAACACTGAAGCTTTCTTT
17	TRBV4-2	-	TRBD2	TRBJ2-7	CASSQDMVRGGLGEQYF	TGTGCCAGCAGCCAAGATATGGTGCGGGGGGGCCTGGGCGAGCAGTACTTC
15	TRBV10-1	once	TRBD2	TRBJ2-5	CASSELASGKETQYF	TGCGCCAGCAGTGAGCTGGCTAGCGGCAAAGAGACCCAGTACTTC
14	TRBV28	-	TRBD2	TRBJ2-5	CASSFLAGDETQYF	TGTGCCAGCAGTTTTCTAGCGGGAGATGAGACCCAGTACTTC
14	TRBV27	-	-	TRBJ1-2	CASGTGRGYDGYTF	TGTGCCAGCGGTACAGGGAGGGGATATGATGGCTACACCTTC
16	TRBV5-1	once	-	TRBJ1-2	CASSSGGQIANYGYTF	TGCGCCAGCAGCTCGGGAGGGCAGATAGCTAACTATGGCTACACCTTC
19	TRBV4-2	-	TRBD1	TRBJ1-1	CASSQPSGGGTLRATEAFF	TGTGCCAGCAGCCAGCCCTCAGGAGGGGGCACCCTGCGAGCAACTGAAGCTTTCTTT
14	TRBV3-1/TRBV3-2	-	-	TRBJ1-1	CASSSYGQNTEAFF	TGTGCCAGCAGCTCGTACGGACAGAACACTGAAGCTTTCTTT
12	TRBV5-1	-	-	TRBJ2-1	CASSLQENEQFF	TGCGCCAGCAGCCTACAGGAAAATGAGCAGTTCTTC
13	TRBV2	-	-	TRBJ2-5	CASSGGLEETQYF	TGTGCCAGCAGTGGAGGTTTAGAAGAGACCCAGTACTTC
14	TRBV6-5	once	TRBD2	TRBJ2-7	CASRETSGWYEQYF	TGTGCCAGCAGAGAGACTAGCGGGTGGTACGAGCAGTACTTC
13	TRBV24-1	-	TRBD1	TRBJ1-4	CATSGTGDEKLFF	TGTGCCACCAGTGGGACAGGGGATGAAAAACTGTTTTTT
14	TRBV13	-	TRBD2	TRBJ2-5	CASSWSGGGETQYF	TGTGCCAGCAGCTGGAGCGGGGGAGGGGAGACCCAGTACTTC
14	TRBV7-8	few	-	TRBJ2-7	CASSFGPFNYEQYF	TGTGCCAGCAGCTTTGGGCCGTTCAACTACGAGCAGTACTTC
16	TRBV7-6	-	TRBD1	TRBJ1-5	CASSQGQGISNQPQHF	TGTGCCAGCAGCCAGGGACAGGGAATCAGTAATCAGCCCCAGCATTTT
15	TRBV12-5	-	-	TRBJ1-5	CASGMDRRSNQPQHF	TGTGCTAGTGGTATGGACAGACGCAGCAATCAGCCCCAGCATTTT
13	TRBV7-2	few	-	TRBJ2-7	CASSLTETYEQYF	TGTGCCAGCAGCTTAACGGAGACCTACGAGCAGTACTTC
13	TRBV7-2	-	TRBD1	TRBJ1-2	CASSPGTGLGYTF	TGTGCCAGCAGCCCCGGGACAGGGCTGGGCTACACCTTC
16	TRBV18	-	-	TRBJ1-3	CASSPFDGSSGNTIYF	TGTGCCAGCTCACCATTTGACGGGAGCTCTGGAAACACCATATATTTT
14	TRBV6-5	-	TRBD1	TRBJ1-2	CASTLGQGRGGYTF	TGTGCCAGCACCTTAGGACAGGGAAGGGGTGGCTACACCTTC
13	TRBV12-5	-	-	TRBJ2-1	CASGPGTRDEQFF	TGTGCTAGTGGCCCCGGAACGAGGGATGAGCAGTTCTTC
15	TRBV6-2/TRBV6-3	-	-	TRBJ1-5	CASSSRQETNQPQHF	TGTGCCAGCAGCAGCCGACAGGAGACAAATCAGCCCCAGCATTTT
18	TRBV27	-	-	TRBJ1-2	CASSPERLRGAHNYGYTF	TGTGCCAGCAGTCCGGAGCGCCTCCGGGGGGCGCACAACTATGGCTACACCTTC
16	TRBV5-4	few	-	TRBJ2-7	CASSLSANPGSYEQYF	TGTGCCAGCAGCTTGTCTGCCAATCCCGGGAGCTACGAGCAGTACTTC
16	TRBV3-1/TRBV3-2	-	-	TRBJ2-5	CASSLPGQMGSETQYF	TGTGCCAGCAGCCTACCGGGACAAATGGGCTCAGAGACCCAGTACTTC
15	TRBV19	-	-	TRBJ1-6	CASRLEDSYNSPLHF	TGTGCCAGTAGATTGGAGGACAGCTATAATTCACCCCTCCACTTT
16	TRBV5-4	-	-	TRBJ1-2	CASSLAVRGDLYGYTF	TGTGCCAGCAGCTTGGCCGTCAGGGGAGACCTCTATGGCTACACCTTC
17	TRBV24-1	-	TRBD2	TRBJ2-1	CATSDSPTSGPYNEQFF	TGTGCCACCAGTGATTCCCCTACTAGCGGGCCATACAATGAGCAGTTCTTC
15	TRBV7-2	-	-	TRBJ1-2	CASSLDPGSRYGYTF	TGTGCCAGCAGCTTAGACCCCGGGTCCCGCTATGGCTACACCTTC
16	TRBV11-2	few	-	TRBJ2-4	CASSRRASLLENIQYF	TGTGCCAGCAGCCGCAGGGCCAGCCTACTCGAAAACATTCAGTACTTC
14	TRBV18	-	TRBD1	TRBJ1-4	CASSLGQGSEKLFF	TGTGCCAGCTCATTGGGACAGGGGTCCGAAAAACTGTTTTTT
13	TRBV29-1	once	TRBD2	TRBJ2-3	CSASGGATDTQYF	TGCAGCGCTAGCGGGGGGGCAACAGATACGCAGTATTTT
17	TRBV27	-	TRBD1	TRBJ2-3	CASIANLRGQGTDTQYF	TGTGCCAGCATTGCTAACCTCAGGGGGCAGGGGACAGATACGCAGTATTTT
14	TRBV28	-	TRBD1	TRBJ1-6	CASSSTGTNSPLHF	TGTGCCAGCAGTTCGACAGGGACTAATTCACCCCTCCACTTT
13	TRBV6-5	-	-	TRBJ1-2	CASSYSWAGGYTF	TGTGCCAGCAGTTACTCCTGGGCCGGTGGCTACACCTTC
14	TRBV18	-	-	TRBJ1-6	CASSPESNNSPLHF	TGTGCCAGCTCACCTGAAAGCAATAATTCACCCCTCCACTTT
14	TRBV4-2	-	-	TRBJ1-3	CASSTGGAGNTIYF	TGTGCCAGCAGCACCGGGGGGGCTGGAAACACCATATATTTT